This T cell receptor (beta chain) comes out of a study of blood T cell repertoires in COVID-19. About the research overall: The origin of the acute and convalescent COVID-19 samples was the United States, Italy and Spain. T cells, B-cell-depleted T cells, or PBMCs provided the cDNA or gDNA that served as material.

In the original analysis: Counts of nucleated cells, estimated from reference gene primer amplification, were obtained. Clones were read by immunoSEQ multiplex PCR, and TCRdb kept only the in-frame ones, dropping some. D and trimming come from the DNA, and the V and J calls and clone size come from that table. The sample includes under 35,000 clones, over 80% seen only once; the top ten take roughly 13%. The CDR3 runs to 15 residues. V was shortened by 5 bases and J by 4 bases, with 17 bases between the two germline ends. In germline, CDR1 is SEHNR, CDR2 FQNEAQ (reference sequence). This chain uses TRBV7-9 with TRBJ1-2; a weak D match, TRBD1 (5 bases). Sequencing was performed on peripheral blood. This TCR came from a man aged 60 to 69 with active COVID-19. CDR3 nucleotide sequence: TGTGCCAGCAGCCCCTTGGGGGGGTGGGGCTATGGCTACACCTTC. It yields the protein CASSPLGGWGYGYTF.